Shown below are 25 T cell receptor beta chains from a single sample sequenced in a study of CD8 T cells in Susac syndrome. Reverse transcription used about 0.45 to 1 ug RNA and random hexamers. Via MiXCR, TCRdb re-called the immunoSEQ multiplex PCR reads, giving one row per CDR3 protein. The sample carries about 430,000 distinct CDR3 sequences, around 85% recorded once. Input material: CD8+ T cells from PBMCs. Receptor source: a human donor with multiple sclerosis.

The gene calls are TRBV27 and TRBJ2-2, with D maybe TRBD2 (6 bases). The CDR3 sequence is 16 residues long. Germline CDR1 MNHEY, CDR2 SMNVEV (reference sequence). V gave up 0 bases and J gave up 3 bases, with 11 bases separating them. The CDR3 sequence is CASSLSGREDTGELFF. The DNA for the CDR3 is TGTGCCAGCAGTTTATCGGGCAGGGAGGACACCGGGGAGCTGTTTTTT.

The chain is built from TRBV12-3 or TRBV12-4 and TRBJ2-7; perhaps TRBD1 as D (5 bases). With 6 bases removed from V and 2 bases from J, the gap between germline ends came to 11 bases. The CDR3 consists of 13 residues. The CDR3 region is CASRPIGAYEQYF. The CDR3 region has the DNA TGTGCCAGCAGACCGATAGGGGCCTACGAGCAGTACTTC.

The chain joins TRBV7-9 to TRBJ1-5; 7 bases line up with TRBD1. This CDR3 has 14 residues. Unmatched junction bases numbered 10, after V lost 5 bases and J lost 9 bases. Germline-derived CDR1 and CDR2 are SEHNR and FQNEAQ (reference sequence). The DNA for the CDR3 is TGTGCCAGCAGCCGGGGGACAGCTAAGCGGCCCCAGCATTTT. This sequence encodes CASSRGTAKRPQHF.

The V and J genes are TRBV28 and TRBJ2-7, with 14 bases lining up with TRBD2. The length of the CDR3 is 15 residues. V shed 6 bases, J shed 4 bases, and the junction held 5 bases outside the gene matches. Germline V gene data show CDR1 as MDHEN and CDR2 as SYDVKM. The CDR3 loop reads CASSAGLAGVYEQYF. Written as DNA, the CDR3 is TGTGCCAGCAGCGCGGGACTAGCGGGAGTGTACGAGCAGTACTTC.

The chain recombines TRBV5-6 with TRBJ2-1; D unclear. This CDR3 spans 15 amino acids. Germline assignment: CDR1 SGHDT and CDR2 YYEEEE. V was shortened by 6 bases and J by 2 bases, with 15 bases between the two germline ends. CDR3: CASTTTPVAYNEQFF. The CDR3, as DNA: TGTGCCAGCACCACCACCCCAGTAGCCTACAATGAGCAGTTCTTC.

This clonotype was observed a few times. The V gene is TRBV12-3 or TRBV12-4, the J gene TRBJ1-2; the D is unclear. Trimming left V 7 bases short and J 2 bases short, with 11 bases between. The CDR3 has 13 amino acids. This CDR3 reads CASTTLWNYGYTF. In nucleotides, the CDR3 is TGTGCCAGCACCACATTATGGAACTATGGCTACACCTTC.

This sequence joins TRBV15 and TRBJ2-1, with D perhaps given as TRBD1 or TRBD2 (5 bases each). Germline CDR1 is LNHNV and CDR2 is YYDKDF (reference sequence). The CDR3 extends over 11 amino acids. V dropped 3 bases and J dropped 15 bases, with 12 bases sitting between them. CDR3 nucleotide sequence: TGTGCCACCAGCAGCCGGGACGGTGGGTTCTTC. It specifies CATSSRDGGFF.

This clonotype was seen only a few times. The chain combines TRBV6-1 with TRBJ1-4; perhaps TRBD1 as D (5 bases). Germline V gene data show CDR1 as MNHNS and CDR2 as SASEGT. This CDR3 is 14 amino acids long. V was shortened by 5 bases and J by 5 bases, with 12 bases between the two germline ends. The CDR3 region is CASSPGTENEKLFF. In nucleotides, the CDR3 is TGTGCCAGCAGTCCCGGGACGGAGAATGAAAAACTGTTTTTT.

J is TRBJ2-1 and V is TRBV6-6; maybe TRBD1 (6 bases). There are 14 residues in the CDR3. V gave up 5 bases and J gave up 5 bases, with 13 bases separating them. CDR1 MNHNY and CDR2 SVGAGI come from the germline V gene (reference sequence). This CDR3 is CASSHRDKDNEQFF. Written as DNA, the CDR3 is TGTGCCAGCAGTCACCGGGACAAGGACAATGAGCAGTTCTTC.

The rearrangement links TRBV7-9 to TRBJ2-5, with 9 bases lining up with TRBD2. This CDR3 contains 16 residues. Germline V gives CDR1 SEHNR, CDR2 FQNEAQ (reference sequence). Trimming cost V 1 base and J 1 base; bases outside gene matches: 4. DNA for the CDR3: TGTGCCAGCAGCTTAGGTCCTAGCGGGGCCCAAGAGACCCAGTACTTC. Its translation: CASSLGPSGAQETQYF.

The V and J genes are TRBV29-1 and TRBJ1-1, with no clear D. Germline V gene sequence: CDR1 SQVTM, CDR2 ANQGSEA. V lost 5 bases and J 7 bases, leaving 11 bases between the germline ends. The CDR3 is made up of 11 amino acids. CDR3 residues: CSVLEPVEAFF. CDR3 in DNA: TGCAGCGTTTTGGAACCGGTTGAAGCTTTCTTT. Drawing the rest from reference TRBV29-1 and TRBJ1-1, the complete variable domain is SAVISQKPSRDICQRGTSLTIQCQVDSQVTMMFWYRQQPGQSLTLIATANQGSEATYESGFVIDKFPISRPNLTFSTLTVSNMSPEDSSIYLCSVLEPVEAFFGQGTRLTVV.

This chain uses TRBV2 with TRBJ1-3; TRBD1 is a possible D gene (5 bases). The V gene lost 7 bases and the J gene lost 4 bases, with 14 bases spanning the gap. Per germline, CDR1 SNHLY and CDR2 FYNNEI. The CDR3 contains 14 residues. The CDR3 reads CASTNQGFGNTIYF. As DNA, the CDR3 is TGTGCCAGCACCAACCAGGGATTCGGAAACACCATATATTTT.

The J gene is TRBJ2-7, the V gene TRBV3-1; no firm D call. Trimming stripped 4 bases from V and 3 bases from J, with 10 bases between. From germline, CDR1 is LGHDT and CDR2 YNNKEL (reference sequence). CDR3 length: 13 amino acids. CDR3 in DNA: TGTGCCAGCAGCCGGTACGGTTACTACGAGCAGTACTTC. Residues: CASSRYGYYEQYF.

The sample holds one count of this clonotype. The rearrangement joins TRBV6-5 to TRBJ2-7, with D tentatively TRBD1 (6 bases). CDR1 is MNHEY and CDR2 is SVGAGI in the germline V gene. The CDR3 length is 15 residues. The V end lost 3 bases, the J end lost 0 bases, and 12 bases lay between the germline ends. DNA of the CDR3: TGTGCCAGCAGTTATACCGGACAGAGCTCCTACGAGCAGTACTTC. Translation: CASSYTGQSSYEQYF.

The V and J genes are TRBV28 and TRBJ2-7; TRBD1 is a possible D gene (5 bases). The V gene lost 8 bases and the J gene lost 2 bases, with 19 bases spanning the gap. The germline V gene has CDR1 MDHEN and CDR2 SYDVKM. This CDR3 contains 15 residues. This CDR3 is CASSINFQGTYEQYF. CDR3 nucleotide sequence: TGTGCCAGCTCTATTAATTTCCAGGGAACCTACGAGCAGTACTTC.

CDR3 amino acids: CASSPPDRANPEAFF. The CDR3 DNA reads TGTGCCAGCAGCCCCCCGGACAGGGCCAACCCTGAAGCTTTCTTT. The gene calls are TRBV5-4 and TRBJ1-1, with TRBD1 identical over 8 bases. There are 15 residues in the CDR3. V was pared by 4 bases and J by 6 bases, with 11 bases of the junction left unmatched. Germline V CDR1 and CDR2: SGHNT, YYREEE (reference sequence).

In this sample, this clonotype turned up once. The rearrangement links TRBV12-3 or TRBV12-4 to TRBJ2-5, with 8 bases aligning to TRBD1. This CDR3 is 17 amino acids long. V shed 5 bases, J shed 0 bases, and the junction held 11 bases outside the gene matches. This CDR3 reads CASSRYLDREYQETQYF. The CDR3 nucleotides are TGTGCCAGCAGTCGATATCTGGACAGGGAGTACCAAGAGACCCAGTACTTC.

The gene calls are TRBV5-1 and TRBJ2-7, with D perhaps being TRBD1 or TRBD2 (5 bases each). The CDR3 sequence is 16 residues long. CDR1 and CDR2 from the germline V gene are SGHRS and YFSETQ. Trimming took 4 bases from V and 4 from J, leaving 21 bases between them. This CDR3 reads CASSTRAGTDSYEQYF. Here the CDR3 DNA reads TGCGCCAGCAGCACAAGAGCCGGGACGGATTCTTACGAGCAGTACTTC.

The chain is built from TRBV4-1 and TRBJ2-7; D is ambiguous. V gave up 4 bases and J gave up 0 bases, with 16 bases separating them. The CDR3 extends over 16 amino acids. The germline gives CDR1 MGHRA, CDR2 YSYEKL. The CDR3 nucleotides read TGCGCCAGCAGCCCTTTTGCTGTTCAAACCTCCTACGAGCAGTACTTC. Encoded protein: CASSPFAVQTSYEQYF.

This clonotype occurred a few times. The chain combines TRBV28 with TRBJ1-2, with D uncertain. Trimming pared 6 bases from V and 5 bases from J, leaving 7 bases between. This CDR3 is built from 11 residues. Germline CDR1 MDHEN, CDR2 SYDVKM. CDR3 sequence (DNA): TGTGCCAGCAGCAGAGGATATGGCTACACCTTC. Residues: CASSRGYGYTF.

The genes are TRBV20-1 and TRBJ2-1; D unresolved. Trimming pared 0 bases from V and 8 bases from J, leaving 11 bases between. CDR1 is DFQATT and CDR2 is SNEGSKA in the germline V gene (reference sequence). CDR3 size: 13 residues. This chain's CDR3 is CSARDSPYDEQFF. CDR3 DNA sequence: TGCAGTGCTAGAGACTCACCTTACGATGAGCAGTTCTTC.

The V call is TRBV7-6, the J call TRBJ1-1; D unresolved. Per germline, CDR1 SGHVS and CDR2 FNYEAQ. The CDR3 consists of 17 residues. V lost 1 base to trimming and J lost 3 bases, with 18 bases between them. The CDR3 coding sequence is TGTGCCAGCAGCTTAGTGGGGAGAAGGGAAGTCGACACTGAAGCTTTCTTT. Its protein is CASSLVGRREVDTEAFF.

The rearrangement joins TRBV2 to TRBJ2-7; TRBD2 matches at 14 bases. The CDR3 totals 15 residues. J gave up 6 bases and V 5 bases, and 6 bases lay outside the gene matches. Germline CDR1 and CDR2: SNHLY and FYNNEI. In DNA form, the CDR3 reads TGTGCCAGCAGTAGGGGACTAGCGGGAGTCTCCGAGCAGTACTTC. Its protein product is CASSRGLAGVSEQYF.

The chain uses TRBV6-1 and TRBJ2-1; D remains ambiguous. V lost 3 bases and J lost 7, with 10 bases in between. This CDR3 is 13 amino acids long. Germline V CDR1 and CDR2: MNHNS, SASEGT. The CDR3 is CASSDIRGNEQFF. The CDR3 DNA is TGTGCCAGCAGTGATATTAGAGGAAATGAGCAGTTCTTC.

The chain uses TRBV12-3 or TRBV12-4 and TRBJ1-2; TRBD1 matches at 11 bases. Trimming removed 6 bases from V and 8 bases from J; junction bases left unmatched: 11. The CDR3 consists of 15 residues. Here the CDR3 DNA reads TGTGCCAGCAGCCCGGACGGACAGGGGGCGGGGGGCTACACCTTC. Protein sequence: CASSPDGQGAGGYTF.